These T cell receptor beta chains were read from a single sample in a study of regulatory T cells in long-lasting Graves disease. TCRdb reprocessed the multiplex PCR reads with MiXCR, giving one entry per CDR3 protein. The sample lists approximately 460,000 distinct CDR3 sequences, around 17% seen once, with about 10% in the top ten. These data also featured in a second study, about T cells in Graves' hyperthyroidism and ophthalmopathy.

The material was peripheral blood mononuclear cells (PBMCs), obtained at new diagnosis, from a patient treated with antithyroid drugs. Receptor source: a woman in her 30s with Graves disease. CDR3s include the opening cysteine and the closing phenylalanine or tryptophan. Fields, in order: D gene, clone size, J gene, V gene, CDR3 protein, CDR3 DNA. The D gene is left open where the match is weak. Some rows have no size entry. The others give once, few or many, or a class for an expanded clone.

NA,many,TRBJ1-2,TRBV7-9,CASSTRGVYGYTF,TGTGCCAGCAGCACAAGGGGCGTTTATGGCTACACCTTC
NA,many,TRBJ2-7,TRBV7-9,CASSSTPGRSSYEQYF,TGTGCCAGCAGTTCTACCCCGGGCAGGAGCTCCTACGAGCAGTACTTC
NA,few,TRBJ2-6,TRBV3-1,CASSPRSPRAGANVLTF,TGTGCCAGCAGCCCCCGGTCCCCCCGCGCTGGGGCCAACGTCCTGACTTTC
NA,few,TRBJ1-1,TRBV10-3,CAISEWEQTEAFF,TGTGCCATCAGTGAGTGGGAACAGACTGAAGCTTTCTTT
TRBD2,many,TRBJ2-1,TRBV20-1,CSARRLAGEGEQFF,TGCAGTGCTAGAAGACTAGCGGGAGAAGGTGAGCAGTTCTTC
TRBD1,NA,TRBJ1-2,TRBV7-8,CATTQGAVPHGYTF,TGTGCCACCACACAGGGGGCGGTCCCCCATGGCTACACCTTC
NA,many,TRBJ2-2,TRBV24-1,CATSDPTPPFTGELFF,TGTGCCACCAGTGATCCGACACCGCCTTTCACCGGGGAGCTGTTTTTT
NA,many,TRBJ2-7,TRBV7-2,CASSPSHSKNTYEQYF,TGTGCCAGCAGCCCCTCCCACAGCAAGAACACCTACGAGCAGTACTTC
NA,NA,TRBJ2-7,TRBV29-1,CSVAQGYPYEQYF,TGCAGCGTTGCCCAGGGCTACCCCTACGAGCAGTACTTC
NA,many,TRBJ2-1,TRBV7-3,CASSSTLHEQFF,TGTGCCAGCAGCTCGACTCTCCATGAGCAGTTCTTC
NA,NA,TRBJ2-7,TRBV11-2,CASSFRTTGPDEQYF,TGTGCCAGCAGCTTTCGGACCACGGGGCCCGACGAGCAGTACTTC
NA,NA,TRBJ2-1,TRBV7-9,CASSLAVSSPFPEQFF,TGTGCCAGCAGCTTAGCGGTGTCTTCACCCTTCCCTGAGCAGTTCTTC
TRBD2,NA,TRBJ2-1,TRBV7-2,CASSLIGGGLYNEQFF,TGTGCCAGCAGCCTCATCGGGGGAGGGCTCTACAATGAGCAGTTCTTC
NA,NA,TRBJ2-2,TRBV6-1,CATWAGTGELFF,TGTGCCACCTGGGCGGGAACCGGGGAGCTGTTTTTT
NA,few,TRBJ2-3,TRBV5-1,CASSLASVGDTQYF,TGCGCCAGCAGCTTGGCTAGCGTGGGAGATACGCAGTATTTT
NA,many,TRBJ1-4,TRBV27,CASRRSTNEKLFF,TGTGCCAGCAGACGCTCAACTAATGAAAAACTGTTTTTT
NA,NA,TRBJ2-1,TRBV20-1,CSARKERWRRGEQFF,TGCAGTGCTAGGAAAGAACGCTGGAGGAGGGGTGAGCAGTTCTTC
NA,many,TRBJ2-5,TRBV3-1,CASSQTGETQYF,TGTGCCAGCAGCCAAACCGGAGAGACCCAGTACTTC
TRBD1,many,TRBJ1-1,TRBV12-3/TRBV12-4,CASSFNRGTEAFF,TGTGCCAGCAGTTTTAACAGGGGAACTGAAGCTTTCTTT
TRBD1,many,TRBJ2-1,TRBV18,CASSPLGTGGRDEQFF,TGTGCCAGCTCACCACTGGGGACAGGGGGTCGCGATGAGCAGTTCTTC
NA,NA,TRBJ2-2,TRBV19,CASSTNLRGARSTGELFF,TGTGCCAGTAGTACGAATTTGAGGGGCGCTAGGAGCACCGGGGAGCTGTTTTTT
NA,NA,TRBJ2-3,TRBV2,CASSQRRGSTDTQYF,TGTGCCAGCAGCCAGAGGCGGGGTAGCACAGATACGCAGTATTTT
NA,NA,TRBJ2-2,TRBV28,CATEGLHTGELFF,TGTGCCACCGAGGGGCTGCACACCGGGGAGCTGTTTTTT
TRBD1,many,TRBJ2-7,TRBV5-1,CASSLRGTGVHEQYF,TGCGCCAGCAGCCTCCGGGGGACAGGGGTCCACGAGCAGTACTTC
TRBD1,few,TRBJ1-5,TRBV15,CATSSGTDSNQPQHF,TGTGCCACCTCATCCGGGACAGATAGCAATCAGCCCCAGCATTTT
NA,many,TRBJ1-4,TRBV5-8,CASSFPAAGTNEKLFF,TGTGCCAGCAGCTTTCCCGCCGCGGGAACTAATGAAAAACTGTTTTTT
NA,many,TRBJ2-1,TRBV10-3,CAISDSLLGTYNEQFF,TGTGCCATCAGTGATTCATTACTAGGCACCTACAATGAGCAGTTCTTC
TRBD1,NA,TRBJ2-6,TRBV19,CASRNPGQLSGANVLTF,TGTGCCAGTAGAAACCCGGGACAGCTCTCTGGGGCCAACGTCCTGACTTTC
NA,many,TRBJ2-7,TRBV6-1,CASMGLSYEQYF,TGTGCCAGCATGGGTCTCTCCTACGAGCAGTACTTC
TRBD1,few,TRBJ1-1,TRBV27,CASSLFATGTVNTEAFF,TGTGCCAGCAGTTTATTCGCCACCGGGACAGTGAACACTGAAGCTTTCTTT
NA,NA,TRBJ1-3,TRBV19,CASSSDRVRSGNTIYF,TGTGCCAGTAGCTCGGACAGAGTTCGATCTGGAAACACCATATATTTT
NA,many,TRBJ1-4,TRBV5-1,CASSRRGFSANEKLFF,TGCGCCAGCAGCCGGAGGGGTTTTTCAGCTAATGAAAAACTGTTTTTT
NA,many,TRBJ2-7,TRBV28,CASSLEVGGPYEQYF,TGTGCCAGCAGTTTAGAGGTGGGGGGCCCCTACGAGCAGTACTTC
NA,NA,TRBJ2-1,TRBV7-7,CASSLGLTKNNNEQFF,TGTGCTAGCAGCTTAGGACTAACAAAGAACAACAATGAGCAGTTCTTC
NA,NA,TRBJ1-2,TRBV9,CASSAGGGYTF,TGTGCCAGCAGCGCCGGGGGTGGCTACACCTTC
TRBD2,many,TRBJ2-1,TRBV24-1,CATSDPARAGEGGEQFF,TGTGCCACCAGTGACCCCGCCCGAGCGGGAGAAGGAGGTGAGCAGTTCTTC
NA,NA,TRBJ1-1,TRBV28,CASSLTSSGGGKAFF,TGTGCCAGCAGTTTAACGTCATCTGGGGGTGGGAAAGCTTTCTTT
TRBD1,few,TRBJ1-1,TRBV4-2,CASSLGQGTEGTEAFF,TGTGCCAGCAGCCTTGGACAGGGGACGGAGGGCACTGAAGCTTTCTTT
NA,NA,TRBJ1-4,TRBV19,CASSIQIATNEKLFF,TGTGCCAGTAGTATTCAGATTGCAACTAATGAAAAACTGTTTTTT
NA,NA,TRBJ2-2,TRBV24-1,CATSEPWRGAGELFF,TGTGCCACCAGTGAGCCATGGAGGGGGGCCGGGGAGCTGTTTTTT
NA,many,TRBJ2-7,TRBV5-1,CASSRNADYEQYF,TGCGCCAGCAGCCGAAACGCAGACTACGAGCAGTACTTC